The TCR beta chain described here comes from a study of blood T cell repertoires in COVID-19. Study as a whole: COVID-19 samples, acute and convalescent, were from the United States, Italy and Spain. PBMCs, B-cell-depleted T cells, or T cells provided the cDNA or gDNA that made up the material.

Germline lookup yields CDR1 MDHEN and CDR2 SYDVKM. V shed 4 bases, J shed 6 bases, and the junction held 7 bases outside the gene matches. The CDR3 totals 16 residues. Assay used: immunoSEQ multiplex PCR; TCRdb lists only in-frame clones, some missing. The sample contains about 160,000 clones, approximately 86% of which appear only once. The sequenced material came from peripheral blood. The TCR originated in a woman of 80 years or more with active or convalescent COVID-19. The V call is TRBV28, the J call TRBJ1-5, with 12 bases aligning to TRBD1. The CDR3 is CASSSPGTGGVQPQHF. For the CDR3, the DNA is TGTGCCAGCAGTTCTCCCGGGACAGGGGGCGTTCAGCCCCAGCATTTT.